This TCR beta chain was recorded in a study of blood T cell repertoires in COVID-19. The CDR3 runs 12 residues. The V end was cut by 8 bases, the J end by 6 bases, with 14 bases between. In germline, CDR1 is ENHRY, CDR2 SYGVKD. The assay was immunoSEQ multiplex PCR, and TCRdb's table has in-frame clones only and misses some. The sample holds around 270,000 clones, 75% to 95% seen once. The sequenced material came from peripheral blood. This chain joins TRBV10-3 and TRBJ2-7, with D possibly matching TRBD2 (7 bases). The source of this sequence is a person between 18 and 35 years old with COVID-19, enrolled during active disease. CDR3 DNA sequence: TGTGCCATCGGAGGGGGAGGGGGCGAGCAGTACTTC. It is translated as CAIGGGGGEQYF.